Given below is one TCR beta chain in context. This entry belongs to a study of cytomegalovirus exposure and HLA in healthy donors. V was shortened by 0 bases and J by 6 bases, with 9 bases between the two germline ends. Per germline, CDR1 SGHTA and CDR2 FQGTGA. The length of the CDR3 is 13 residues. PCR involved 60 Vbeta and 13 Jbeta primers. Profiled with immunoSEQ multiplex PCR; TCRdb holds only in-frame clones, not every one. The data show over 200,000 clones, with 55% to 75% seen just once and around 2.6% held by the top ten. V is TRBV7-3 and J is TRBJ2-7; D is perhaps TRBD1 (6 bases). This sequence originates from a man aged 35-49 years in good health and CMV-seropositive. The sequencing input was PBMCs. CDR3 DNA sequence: TGTGCCAGCAGCTTAACACAGGGAGCCGAGCAGTACTTC. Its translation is CASSLTQGAEQYF.